The rows below give T cell receptor beta chains drawn from one sample of a study of blood T cell repertoires in COVID-19. Sequenced by immunoSEQ multiplex PCR; TCRdb stores in-frame clones only, minus some. This repertoire shows 200,000 to 250,000 clones, 75% to 85% found once; its top ten account for approximately 7.4%. Sample: peripheral blood. The receptors come from a woman aged 45-65 years with acute or convalescent COVID-19. CDR3s include the opening cysteine and the closing phenylalanine or tryptophan. A D gene is named only where the DNA matches it firmly. The size of a clone is reported for some rows only, either as once, few or many, or as a class for expanded clones.

clone_size: few
d_call: TRBD1
v_call: TRBV19
j_call: TRBJ1-2
cdr3_nt: TGTGCCAGTACGGGCCGACAGGGGTCTGGCTACACCTTC
cdr3_aa: CASTGRQGSGYTF

clone_size: NA
d_call: NA
v_call: TRBV21-1
j_call: TRBJ2-2
cdr3_nt: TGTGCCAGCAGCACCAGAGATTCCAAGGACCGACTAGCGGGAGGGGGGAACACCGGGGAGCTGTTTTTT
cdr3_aa: CASSTRDSKDRLAGGGNTGELFF

clone_size: once
d_call: TRBD1
v_call: TRBV30
j_call: TRBJ1-5
cdr3_nt: TGTGCCTGGAGTGTTGGACAGGGTGGGAAGCCCCAGCATTTT
cdr3_aa: CAWSVGQGGKPQHF

clone_size: NA
d_call: NA
v_call: TRBV4-1
j_call: TRBJ1-5
cdr3_nt: TGCGCCAGCAGCCAAGAGCCCGTTTCAGGGTGGCCCCAGCATTTT
cdr3_aa: CASSQEPVSGWPQHF

clone_size: NA
d_call: TRBD1
v_call: TRBV19
j_call: TRBJ2-7
cdr3_nt: TGTGCCAGTAGTATAAAACCGGGACAGCCTGTATACGAGCAGTACTTC
cdr3_aa: CASSIKPGQPVYEQYF

clone_size: few
d_call: TRBD1
v_call: TRBV7-2
j_call: TRBJ1-5
cdr3_nt: TGTGCCAGCAGTGTTAGACAGGGGGCTCAGCCCCAGCATTTT
cdr3_aa: CASSVRQGAQPQHF

clone_size: NA
d_call: TRBD2
v_call: TRBV4-1
j_call: TRBJ2-3
cdr3_nt: TGCGCCAGCAGCCAAGTTGGACTAGCTGTGGATACGCAGTATTTT
cdr3_aa: CASSQVGLAVDTQYF

clone_size: NA
d_call: NA
v_call: TRBV19
j_call: TRBJ2-7
cdr3_nt: TGTGCCAGCCTTCTAATACTAGCCCGTGAGGAGCAGTACTTC
cdr3_aa: CASLLILAREEQYF

clone_size: NA
d_call: NA
v_call: TRBV7-8
j_call: TRBJ1-6
cdr3_nt: TGTGCCAGCAGCTTAGCCCGGAGCTCCTATAATTCACCCCTCCACTTT
cdr3_aa: CASSLARSSYNSPLHF

clone_size: NA
d_call: TRBD1
v_call: TRBV5-1
j_call: TRBJ1-3
cdr3_nt: TGCGCCAGCAGCCCTCCCGGGACAGGGAACACCATATATTTT
cdr3_aa: CASSPPGTGNTIYF

clone_size: once
d_call: TRBD1
v_call: TRBV10-3
j_call: TRBJ2-3
cdr3_nt: TGTGCCATCAGTGGGGGGACAGCCGGCACAGATACGCAGTATTTT
cdr3_aa: CAISGGTAGTDTQYF

clone_size: few
d_call: TRBD2
v_call: TRBV19
j_call: TRBJ2-4
cdr3_nt: TGTGCCAGTAGTCTAGCGGGAGGGCTCGGCAAAAACATTCAGTACTTC
cdr3_aa: CASSLAGGLGKNIQYF

clone_size: NA
d_call: TRBD2
v_call: TRBV27
j_call: TRBJ2-1
cdr3_nt: TGTGCCAGCAGCCGACTAGCGGGTGATTCCTACAATGAGCAGTTCTTC
cdr3_aa: CASSRLAGDSYNEQFF

clone_size: NA
d_call: NA
v_call: TRBV28
j_call: TRBJ2-3
cdr3_nt: TGTGCCAGCAGTTTATTCCTAAACCCTAGCACAGATACGCAGTATTTT
cdr3_aa: CASSLFLNPSTDTQYF

clone_size: NA
d_call: TRBD2
v_call: TRBV28
j_call: TRBJ2-3
cdr3_nt: TGTGCCAGCAGTTTAGCGGGAGTGCAGGCAGATACGCAGTATTTT
cdr3_aa: CASSLAGVQADTQYF

clone_size: NA
d_call: TRBD1
v_call: TRBV29-1
j_call: TRBJ2-7
cdr3_nt: TGCAGCGTTGAAGGTTGGCAGGGGGCGCCATCTTCCTACGAGCAGTACTTC
cdr3_aa: CSVEGWQGAPSSYEQYF

clone_size: NA
d_call: NA
v_call: TRBV23-1
j_call: TRBJ1-5
cdr3_nt: TGCGCCAGCAGTCCACCGGGACAAAGCAATCAGCCCCAGCATTTT
cdr3_aa: CASSPPGQSNQPQHF

clone_size: NA
d_call: NA
v_call: TRBV7-2
j_call: TRBJ1-4
cdr3_nt: TGTGCCAGCAGCTCCTTACTGCGGGAAAAACTGTTTTTT
cdr3_aa: CASSSLLREKLFF

clone_size: NA
d_call: NA
v_call: TRBV12-3/TRBV12-4
j_call: TRBJ2-2
cdr3_nt: TGTGCCAGCAGTTTTTCCCTCGGGGAGCTGTTTTTT
cdr3_aa: CASSFSLGELFF

clone_size: NA
d_call: NA
v_call: TRBV6-5
j_call: TRBJ2-7
cdr3_nt: TGTGCCAGCAGACGGGACATTAGTTACGGGCAGTACTTC
cdr3_aa: CASRRDISYGQYF

clone_size: NA
d_call: TRBD1
v_call: TRBV6-6
j_call: TRBJ2-1
cdr3_nt: TGTGCCAGCAGTCAACAGGGGGCAACCTACAATGAGCAGTTCTTC
cdr3_aa: CASSQQGATYNEQFF

clone_size: few
d_call: NA
v_call: TRBV2
j_call: TRBJ1-5
cdr3_nt: TGTGCCAGCAGTGTTTCGCGGCCGGGCAATCAGCCCCAGCATTTT
cdr3_aa: CASSVSRPGNQPQHF

clone_size: NA
d_call: TRBD1
v_call: TRBV5-1
j_call: TRBJ2-6
cdr3_nt: TGCGCCAGCAGCTTGGCCCTAGGGACAGGAAACGTCCTGACTTTC
cdr3_aa: CASSLALGTGNVLTF

clone_size: NA
d_call: NA
v_call: TRBV27
j_call: TRBJ1-5
cdr3_nt: TGTGCCAGACCAGGGCCCCTAGGTTGTGGCAATCAGCCCCAGCATTTT
cdr3_aa: CARPGPLGCGNQPQHF

clone_size: NA
d_call: TRBD1
v_call: TRBV6-5
j_call: TRBJ1-2
cdr3_nt: TGTGCCAGCGGGGACAGCTATGGCTACACCTTC
cdr3_aa: CASGDSYGYTF

clone_size: NA
d_call: TRBD1
v_call: TRBV27
j_call: TRBJ1-2
cdr3_nt: TGTGCCAGCAGTTTCCACCGGGACAGGGATGAGAGCTATGGCTACACCTTC
cdr3_aa: CASSFHRDRDESYGYTF

clone_size: few
d_call: NA
v_call: TRBV19
j_call: TRBJ1-1
cdr3_nt: TGTGCCAGTAGTATAAGGCCACGGGATCGGGGCACTGAAGCTTTCTTT
cdr3_aa: CASSIRPRDRGTEAFF

clone_size: NA
d_call: NA
v_call: TRBV11-2
j_call: TRBJ2-1
cdr3_nt: TGTGCCAGCGGGAGCAATGAGCAGTTCTTC
cdr3_aa: CASGSNEQFF

clone_size: NA
d_call: TRBD1
v_call: TRBV5-1
j_call: TRBJ2-1
cdr3_nt: TGCGCCAGCATGGCAGGGGGCTACAATGAGCAGTTCTTC
cdr3_aa: CASMAGGYNEQFF

clone_size: once
d_call: NA
v_call: TRBV30
j_call: TRBJ2-2
cdr3_nt: TGTGCCTGGAGTGACTCCGGGACTTACACCGGGGAGCTGTTTTTT
cdr3_aa: CAWSDSGTYTGELFF

clone_size: NA
d_call: NA
v_call: TRBV6-5
j_call: TRBJ2-7
cdr3_nt: TGTGCCAGCAGTTACTCCAGCAGGGCCTACGAGCAGTACTTC
cdr3_aa: CASSYSSRAYEQYF

clone_size: NA
d_call: TRBD1
v_call: TRBV7-2
j_call: TRBJ2-7
cdr3_nt: TGTGCCAGCAGCTTATCGACAGGGGGCTCCTACGAGCAGTACTTC
cdr3_aa: CASSLSTGGSYEQYF

clone_size: NA
d_call: NA
v_call: TRBV19
j_call: TRBJ2-3
cdr3_nt: TGTGCCAGTAGTTCAAGGCGGGGTACGGCAGATACGCAGTATTTT
cdr3_aa: CASSSRRGTADTQYF

clone_size: NA
d_call: NA
v_call: TRBV6-5
j_call: TRBJ2-1
cdr3_nt: TGTGCCAGCGGGGGGTCAAGGAATGAGCAGTTCTTC
cdr3_aa: CASGGSRNEQFF

clone_size: once
d_call: NA
v_call: TRBV7-2
j_call: TRBJ1-2
cdr3_nt: TGTGCCAGCAGTTCATACAGGGCTGTAAACGGCTACACCTTC
cdr3_aa: CASSSYRAVNGYTF

clone_size: NA
d_call: NA
v_call: TRBV6-2/TRBV6-3
j_call: TRBJ1-1
cdr3_nt: TGTGCCAGCAGCCTTGGGGGGGAAGCTTTCTTT
cdr3_aa: CASSLGGEAFF

clone_size: NA
d_call: NA
v_call: TRBV3-1/TRBV3-2
j_call: TRBJ1-5
cdr3_nt: TGTGCCAGTCGATGCGGGGAGGGCAATCAGCCCCAGCATTTT
cdr3_aa: CASRCGEGNQPQHF

clone_size: NA
d_call: TRBD1
v_call: TRBV5-6
j_call: TRBJ1-5
cdr3_nt: TGTGCCAGCAGCTTGGGACAGGGTGGGGAGCCCCAGCATTTT
cdr3_aa: CASSLGQGGEPQHF

clone_size: NA
d_call: TRBD1
v_call: TRBV28
j_call: TRBJ1-2
cdr3_nt: TGTGCCAGCAGTTTAACGACAGGGGGCCTTGCTGGCTACACCTTC
cdr3_aa: CASSLTTGGLAGYTF

clone_size: NA
d_call: TRBD2
v_call: TRBV25-1
j_call: TRBJ2-2
cdr3_nt: TGTGCCAGCAGTGAGCCGGGAGGGGGTATGATCGGGGAGCTGTTTTTT
cdr3_aa: CASSEPGGGMIGELFF

clone_size: NA
d_call: NA
v_call: TRBV27
j_call: TRBJ2-1
cdr3_nt: TGTGCCAGCAGTTTTAGCGGACCCATCTCCTACAATGAGCAGTTCTTC
cdr3_aa: CASSFSGPISYNEQFF